Following are 8 T cell receptor beta chains from one sample sequenced in a study of OX40 agonist ivuxolimab in advanced cancers. Profiled with immunoSEQ multiplex PCR; TCRdb holds only in-frame clones, not every one. The sample holds tens of thousands of clones, approximately 89% seen once. Sequencing used CD4+ or CD8+ T cells sorted from blood, obtained in a trial of the OX40 agonist ivuxolimab. These receptors were collected from an adult with an advanced solid tumor such as melanoma, head and neck, liver or kidney cancer.

The chain recombines TRBV27 with TRBJ1-1; D is possibly TRBD1 (6 bases). Germline V gene sequence: CDR1 MNHEY, CDR2 SMNVEV (reference sequence). With 3 bases removed from V and 4 bases from J, the gap between germline ends came to 9 bases. The CDR3 extends over 13 amino acids. CDR3 sequence reads: CASSFGGGTEAFF. DNA for the CDR3: TGTGCCAGCAGTTTCGGGGGCGGCACTGAAGCTTTCTTT.

The V gene is TRBV6-7, the J gene TRBJ2-1; possibly TRBD2 for D (7 bases). TRBV6-7 is filed as an ORF, its function uncertain. The CDR3 runs to 19 residues. Between the trimmed V and J ends, which lost 3 bases and 4 bases, there was a span of 25 bases. CDR3 nucleotide sequence: TGTGCCAGCAGTTATGTCAGGCAGGGGAGGGTTGAGGGGTACAATGAGCAGTTCTTC. This gives the protein CASSYVRQGRVEGYNEQFF.

The CDR3 is CASSLGDTQYF. CDR3 sequence (DNA): TGTGCCAGCAGTTTAGGAGATACGCAGTATTTT. The chain uses TRBV28 and TRBJ2-3; D not certain. This CDR3 is 11 amino acids long. Between the trimmed V and J ends, which lost 2 bases and 5 bases, there was a span of 2 bases. Germline values: CDR1 MDHEN, CDR2 SYDVKM.

The V and J genes are TRBV10-2 and TRBJ2-2; no definite D call. Germline V gene lookup returns CDR1 WSHSY and CDR2 SAAADI. Trimming took off 7 bases at V and 1 base at J, with 16 bases between the two ends. This CDR3 is built from 16 residues. CDR3 protein: CASKDGGLMNTGELFF. DNA for the CDR3: TGCGCCAGCAAGGATGGCGGATTGATGAACACCGGGGAGCTGTTTTTT.

The chain links TRBV5-6 to TRBJ2-7; 7 positions agree with TRBD1. The CDR3 is made up of 14 amino acids. From germline, CDR1 is SGHDT and CDR2 YYEEEE. Unmatched junction bases numbered 7, after V lost 4 bases and J lost 3 bases. The CDR3, as DNA: TGTGCCAGCAGCGGCCGGGACAGTATCTACGAGCAGTACTTC. The encoded protein is CASSGRDSIYEQYF.

The gene calls are TRBV6-5 and TRBJ2-3; no clear D. Germline V gene lookup returns CDR1 MNHEY and CDR2 SVGAGI. The CDR3 loop spans 13 amino acids. V gave up 0 bases and J gave up 3 bases, with 4 bases separating them. The CDR3 region has the DNA TGTGCCAGCAGTTACTCTCAGACAGATACGCAGTATTTT. Amino acids: CASSYSQTDTQYF.

J is TRBJ2-3 and V is TRBV15; D remains ambiguous. The V and J ends lost 0 bases and 5 bases respectively, with 15 bases between them. Germline values: CDR1 LNHNV, CDR2 YYDKDF (reference sequence). This CDR3 region has 16 residues. The CDR3 nucleotides read TGTGCCACCAGCAGAGAGAGACCCCCCTCGGGAGATACGCAGTATTTT. Amino acid sequence: CATSRERPPSGDTQYF.

This clone was recorded once. The chain employs TRBV28 and TRBJ2-7, with D possibly TRBD1 on 6 matching bases. The length of the CDR3 is 13 residues. Germline-derived CDR1 and CDR2 are MDHEN and SYDVKM. Trimming took 5 bases from V and 4 from J, leaving 12 bases between them. This chain's CDR3 is CASSPQQGYEQYF. Here the CDR3 DNA reads TGTGCCAGCAGTCCCCAACAGGGATACGAGCAGTACTTC.